The text below deals with one TCR beta chain. An amount of RNA that ranged from roughly 0.45 to 1 ug was reverse transcribed with random hexamers. Amplification of the TCR beta CDR3 was carried out by immunoSEQ multiplex PCR, which spanned a total of 54 Vbeta and 13 Jbeta segments. One entry per CDR3 protein, called by TCRdb with MiXCR from the immunoSEQ multiplex PCR reads. This repertoire shows roughly 120,000 distinct CDR3 sequences, approximately 93% found once; its top ten account for around 0.085%. This record belongs to a study of CD8 T cells in Susac syndrome. The CDR3 contains 15 residues. V shed 4 bases and J shed 4 bases, with 19 bases lying between them. Per the germline V gene, CDR1 is DFQATT and CDR2 is SNEGSKA (reference sequence).

The clonotype was recovered from a human donor with multiple sclerosis. The V call is TRBV20-1, the J call TRBJ1-1, with TRBD1 as a possible D gene (5 bases). Material for sequencing was CD4+ T cells from PBMCs. The CDR3 region has the DNA TGCAGTGCTACCAATCCAGACAGTAGCGCCACTGAAGCTTTCTTT. Protein product: CSATNPDSSATEAFF.